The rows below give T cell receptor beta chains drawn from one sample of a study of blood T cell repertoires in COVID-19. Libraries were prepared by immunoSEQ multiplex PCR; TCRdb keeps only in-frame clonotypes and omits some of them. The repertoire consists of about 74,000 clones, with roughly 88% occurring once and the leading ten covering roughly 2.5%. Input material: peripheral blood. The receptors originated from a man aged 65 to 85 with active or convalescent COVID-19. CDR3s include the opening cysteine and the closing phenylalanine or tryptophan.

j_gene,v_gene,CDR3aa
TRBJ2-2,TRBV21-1,CASTLRARTNTGELFF
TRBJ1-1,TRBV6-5,CASSSTSTGSSEAFF
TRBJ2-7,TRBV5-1,CASSLRQGPSYEQYF
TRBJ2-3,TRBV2,CASRLAGVGTDTQYF
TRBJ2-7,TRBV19,CASSQDRGPSYEQYF
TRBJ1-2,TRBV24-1,CATSDGANYGYTF
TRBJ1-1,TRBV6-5,CASSRLDTEAFF
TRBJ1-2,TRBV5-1,CASSLAGGGYTF
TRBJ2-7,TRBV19,CASSIRDSLYEQYF
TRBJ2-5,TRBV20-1,CSARRTSAYF
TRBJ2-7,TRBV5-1,CASSAPGQGAPYEQYF
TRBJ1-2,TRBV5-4,CASRPSAGRYGYTF
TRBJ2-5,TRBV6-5,CASSHTGGSQETQYF
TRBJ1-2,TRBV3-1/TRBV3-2,CASSQATPTGGYTF
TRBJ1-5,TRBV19,CASSIGRGGGHQPQHF
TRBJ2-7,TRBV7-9,CASSLEDSLASYEQYF
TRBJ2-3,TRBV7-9,CASSLVAGGDTQYF
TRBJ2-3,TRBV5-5,CASSQRGTLATITDTQYF
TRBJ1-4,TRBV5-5,CASSPSTASEKLFF
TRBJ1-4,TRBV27,CASSLTRQLGGNEKLFF
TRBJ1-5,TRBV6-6,CASGAANQPQHF
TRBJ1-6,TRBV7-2,CASSLPGQGARRSLHF
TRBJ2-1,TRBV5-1,CASSGGTRRTDEQFF
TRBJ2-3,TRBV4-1,CASSQGTSGSTDTQYF
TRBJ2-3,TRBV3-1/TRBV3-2,CASSQGDSGTSTDTQYF
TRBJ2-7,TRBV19,CASSIVHTGANYEQYF
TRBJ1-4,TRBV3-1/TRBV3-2,CASSPVRTNEKLFF
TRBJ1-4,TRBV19,CASSMGARATNEKLFF
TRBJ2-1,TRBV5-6,CASSLGRGYNEQFF
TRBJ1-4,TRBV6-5,CASTMTGDPNEKLFF
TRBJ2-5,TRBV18,CASSPRSTGYQETQYF
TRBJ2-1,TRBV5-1,CASSPGLAGSSYNEQFF
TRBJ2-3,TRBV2,CASSELRGSTDTQYF
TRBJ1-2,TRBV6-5,CASRTVYGYTF
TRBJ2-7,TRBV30,CAWSPTGVFSYEQYF
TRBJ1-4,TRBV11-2,CASSFPGQSNEKLFF
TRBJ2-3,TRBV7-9,CASSQGAVSTDTQYF
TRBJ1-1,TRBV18,CASSRPGVAFF
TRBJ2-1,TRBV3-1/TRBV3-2,CASSQDHQSYNEQFF
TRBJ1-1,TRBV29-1,CSVAGNIGTEAFF
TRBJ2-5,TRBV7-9,CASSSNGGALETQYF
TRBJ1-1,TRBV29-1,CSVEMWAKPNTEAFF
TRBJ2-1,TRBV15,CATSRMAGATNEQFF
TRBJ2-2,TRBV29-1,CSVEDPSRTGELFF
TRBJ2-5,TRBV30,CAWSPRDRGLETQYF
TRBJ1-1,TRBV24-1,CATRGAPDTEAFF
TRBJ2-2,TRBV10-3,CAISAIGSSGGPNTGELFF
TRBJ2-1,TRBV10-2,CASRGRGSYNEQFF
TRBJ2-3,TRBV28,CASRRLSTDTQYF
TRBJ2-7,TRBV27,CASSPGSAVPYEQYF